These T cell receptor beta chains were read from a single sample in a study of shared clonotypes between healthy human individuals. Assay used: immunoSEQ multiplex PCR; TCRdb lists only in-frame clones, some missing. The sample has about 1 million clones; more than 65% are singletons. The specimen was memory CD4+ T cells sorted from blood. The receptors derive from a man aged 18 to 29 in good health. The CDR3 runs from the conserved cysteine through the conserved F or W. The D gene is left open where the match is weak. The size of a clone is reported for some rows only, either as once, few or many, or as a class for expanded clones.

CASSEYGNSPLHF,TGTGCCAGCAGTGAATATGGTAATTCACCCCTCCACTTT,-,TRBV6-1,-,TRBJ1-6
CAWSRGQGFIIMEQLFF,TGTGCCTGGAGCCGTGGACAGGGCTTTATTATTATGGAGCAGCTGTTTTTC,-,TRBV30,TRBD1,TRBJ1-4
CASSYGSWDTGELFF,TGTGCCAGCAGCTACGGGAGTTGGGACACCGGGGAGCTGTTTTTT,few,TRBV7-2,-,TRBJ2-2
CAVGEALNTEAFF,TGTGCGGTAGGGGAGGCCTTGAACACTGAAGCTTTCTTT,-,TRBV7-9,-,TRBJ1-1
CASRGSYEQYF,TGTGCCAGCAGGGGTTCCTACGAGCAGTACTTC,-,TRBV6-6,-,TRBJ2-7
CASSLAGRLNQETQYF,TGCGCCAGCAGCTTGGCCGGGAGATTAAACCAAGAGACCCAGTACTTC,-,TRBV5-1,-,TRBJ2-5
CASRSGTQKLFF,TGTGCCAGCCGCTCCGGGACACAAAAACTGTTTTTT,once,TRBV28,-,TRBJ1-4
CASSAGLASFTDTQYF,TGTGCCAGCAGTGCCGGACTGGCTTCCTTCACAGATACGCAGTATTTT,-,TRBV2,-,TRBJ2-3
CASSPRPRFVGTDTQYF,TGTGCCAGCAGCCCCCGACCCCGCTTTGTCGGCACAGATACGCAGTATTTT,few,TRBV7-2,-,TRBJ2-3
CASSLATRGDTQYF,TGCGCCAGCAGCTTGGCGACGAGAGGAGATACGCAGTATTTT,-,TRBV5-1,-,TRBJ2-3
CASSLPWQALGGETQYF,TGTGCCAGCAGCTTACCGTGGCAGGCCCTAGGAGGGGAGACCCAGTACTTC,-,TRBV7-9,-,TRBJ2-5
CASSKGGQGITDTQYF,TGTGCCAGCAGCAAGGGGGGACAGGGGATCACAGATACGCAGTATTTT,-,TRBV11-2,TRBD1,TRBJ2-3
CASSFTGVGEKLFF,TGTGCCAGCAGCTTTACGGGGGTTGGCGAAAAACTGTTTTTT,-,TRBV7-9,-,TRBJ1-4
CASRGTGWGYTEAFF,TGTGCCAGCAGAGGGACAGGGTGGGGTTACACTGAAGCTTTCTTT,-,TRBV28,TRBD1,TRBJ1-1
CASSLGGFWSSNYGYTF,TGTGCCAGCAGCTTAGGGGGATTCTGGAGCTCCAACTATGGCTACACCTTC,-,TRBV7-2,-,TRBJ1-2
CASSRTPDTQYF,TGTGCCAGCAGCCGGACCCCGGATACGCAGTATTTT,-,TRBV2,-,TRBJ2-3
CASSNSGGDDTQYF,TGTGCCAGCAGTAATAGCGGGGGGGACGATACGCAGTATTTT,-,TRBV25-1,TRBD2,TRBJ2-3
CASSKDRPGLTDTQYF,TGTGCCAGCAGCAAAGACAGGCCTGGCCTTACAGATACGCAGTATTTT,-,TRBV7-9,-,TRBJ2-3
CASSLEPQGGEAFF,TGCGCCAGCAGCTTGGAGCCTCAGGGGGGTGAAGCTTTCTTT,-,TRBV5-1,TRBD1,TRBJ1-1
CASSGLGTHQETQYF,TGTGCCAGCAGCGGGCTGGGGACACATCAAGAGACCCAGTACTTC,-,TRBV5-6,-,TRBJ2-5
CATTGGGFNGYTF,TGTGCCACCACCGGTGGGGGCTTCAATGGCTACACCTTC,-,TRBV28,-,TRBJ1-2
CASSYGQGSSYEQYF,TGCGCCAGCAGCTACGGACAGGGCAGCTCCTACGAGCAGTACTTC,-,TRBV5-1,TRBD1,TRBJ2-7
CAWTATPGELFF,TGTGCCTGGACCGCTACTCCCGGGGAGCTGTTTTTT,-,TRBV30,-,TRBJ2-2
CASSLDGNLRPTNYGYTF,TGTGCCAGCAGCTTAGATGGAAATCTCAGGCCTACTAACTATGGCTACACCTTC,-,TRBV11-2,-,TRBJ1-2
CASRPRASGMYEQYF,TGTGCCAGCAGGCCCAGGGCTAGCGGGATGTACGAGCAGTACTTC,few,TRBV2,TRBD2,TRBJ2-7
CASSDLAGGPSDTQYF,TGTGCCAGCAGCGATTTAGCGGGAGGGCCGAGTGATACGCAGTATTTT,-,TRBV9,TRBD2,TRBJ2-3
CASSLTGYNEQFF,TGTGCCAGCAGCCTGACAGGGTACAATGAGCAGTTCTTC,few,TRBV5-8,TRBD1,TRBJ2-1
CASSLSRGGAFF,TGTGCCAGCAGTTTATCTCGGGGCGGGGCTTTCTTT,-,TRBV28,-,TRBJ1-1
CASSDWITSGSSYEQYF,TGCGCCAGCAGTGACTGGATTACTAGCGGGAGTTCCTACGAGCAGTACTTC,once,TRBV10-2,TRBD2,TRBJ2-7
CASSYSYTGELFF,TGCGCCAGCAGCTACAGCTACACCGGGGAGCTGTTTTTT,-,TRBV5-1,-,TRBJ2-2
CASSLEVGTARRVSGGEQYF,TGCGCCAGCAGCCTGGAAGTAGGGACAGCGAGGCGGGTTTCGGGGGGGGAGCAGTACTTC,few,TRBV4-3,-,TRBJ2-7
CASSDFLGGLTYEQYF,TGTGCCAGCAGTGACTTCCTCGGAGGGCTCACCTACGAGCAGTACTTC,once,TRBV6-4,-,TRBJ2-7
CASSSQTGYYEQYF,TGTGCCAGCAGCTCCCAGACAGGTTACTACGAGCAGTACTTC,-,TRBV5-4,-,TRBJ2-7
CASGPGALNTGELFF,TGTGCCAGCGGGCCGGGAGCCTTAAACACCGGGGAGCTGTTTTTT,-,TRBV2,-,TRBJ2-2
CANSRRGQGYEQYF,TGTGCCAACTCAAGGAGGGGTCAGGGCTACGAGCAGTACTTC,-,TRBV6-4,-,TRBJ2-7
CASSLNSGVQETQYF,TGCGCCAGCAGCTTGAATAGCGGGGTGCAAGAGACCCAGTACTTC,-,TRBV5-1,TRBD2,TRBJ2-5
CASSERDNQPQHF,TGTGCCAGCAGCGAGAGGGATAATCAGCCCCAGCATTTT,-,TRBV28,-,TRBJ1-5
CASSLDRPTGELFF,TGTGCCAGCAGCTTGGACAGGCCCACCGGGGAGCTGTTTTTT,few,TRBV5-4,-,TRBJ2-2
CSVVWEVGSVAEAFF,TGCAGCGTTGTCTGGGAGGTGGGCAGCGTAGCTGAAGCTTTCTTT,-,TRBV29-1,-,TRBJ1-1
CASSLGENYGYTF,TGTGCCAGCAGCTTAGGTGAAAACTATGGCTACACCTTC,-,TRBV7-6,-,TRBJ1-2
CASSLFQSDYEQYF,TGTGCCAGCAGCTTGTTCCAGTCAGACTACGAGCAGTACTTC,-,TRBV5-4,-,TRBJ2-7
CASSLDGQGGEKLFF,TGTGCCAGCAGTTTGGACGGGCAGGGTGGTGAAAAACTGTTTTTT,-,TRBV28,-,TRBJ1-4
CASSPRTENTEAFF,TGTGCCAGCAGCCCACGGACAGAGAACACTGAAGCTTTCTTT,few,TRBV9,-,TRBJ1-1
CASTEDRGGDTQYF,TGTGCCAGTACCGAGGACAGGGGGGGAGATACGCAGTATTTT,-,TRBV19,TRBD1,TRBJ2-3
CASSLGRNGGYTF,TGCGCCAGCAGCTTGGGGAGAAACGGTGGCTACACCTTC,-,TRBV5-1,-,TRBJ1-2
CASSGGLAGGITGELFF,TGTGCCAGCAGCGGTGGACTAGCGGGAGGGATCACCGGGGAGCTGTTTTTT,few,TRBV5-4,TRBD2,TRBJ2-2
CASRGSGEGYEQYF,TGTGCCAGCAGAGGTTCAGGTGAGGGTTACGAGCAGTACTTC,-,TRBV6-5,-,TRBJ2-7
CASSLTAYEQYF,TGTGCCAGCAGCTTGACAGCATACGAGCAGTACTTC,-,TRBV7-2,-,TRBJ2-7
CASSLALTDNQPQHF,TGTGCCAGCAGCTTAGCCCTTACGGACAATCAGCCCCAGCATTTT,-,TRBV7-2,-,TRBJ1-5
CASSPRGENSPLHF,TGTGCCAGCAGCCCCAGGGGGGAGAATTCACCCCTCCACTTT,-,TRBV5-4,TRBD1,TRBJ1-6
CASSSSGGNYGYTF,TGTGCCAGCAGTTCTTCAGGGGGCAACTATGGCTACACCTTC,-,TRBV6-6,TRBD1,TRBJ1-2